This passage covers 18 T cell receptor beta chains from one sample sequenced in a study of T cell changes during pregnancy in multiple sclerosis. Using immunoSEQ multiplex PCR, the repertoire was profiled, and TCRdb retains in-frame clones only, with some absent. The table lists around 40,000 clones, roughly nine tenths of them singletons, with 1% to 1.5% in the top ten. The starting material was CD4+ T cells from peripheral blood mononuclear cells, obtained in the first trimester of pregnancy. The receptors originated from a female donor with multiple sclerosis, enrolled in a pregnancy study.

This chain connects TRBV19 to TRBJ2-7; D is possibly TRBD1 (6 bases). The V end was cut by 3 bases, the J end by 3 bases, with 12 bases between. The CDR3 runs 14 residues. Germline-derived CDR1 and CDR2 are LNHDA and SQIVND (reference sequence). CDR3 bases: TGTGCCAGTAGTATTATTGCAGGGGACTACGAGCAGTACTTC. Translated: CASSIIAGDYEQYF.

V usage is TRBV25-1 and J usage is TRBJ1-1, with D hard to call. The V and J ends lost 1 base and 4 bases respectively, with 10 bases between them. Looked up from germline, CDR1 is MGHDK and CDR2 is SYGVNS. This CDR3 has 14 residues. The CDR3 nucleotides read TGTGCCAGCAGTGAATCCCGGGGATTCACTGAAGCTTTCTTT. Amino acid sequence: CASSESRGFTEAFF.

The rearrangement links TRBV14 to TRBJ1-2, with D perhaps matching TRBD1 (5 bases). This CDR3 contains 15 residues. Germline CDR1 SGHDN, CDR2 FVKESK. Trimming took 4 bases from V and 4 from J, leaving 16 bases between them. The CDR3 region is CASSRAERGSYGYTF. Here the CDR3 DNA reads TGTGCCAGCAGCCGCGCAGAACGGGGGTCCTATGGCTACACCTTC.

This clone has only one observation. The chain couples TRBV18 to TRBJ1-4, with TRBD1 as a possible D gene (6 bases). The length of the CDR3 is 14 residues. V lost 2 bases and J lost 6, with 10 bases in between. Germline CDR1 KGHSH, CDR2 LQKENI. CDR3 sequence (DNA): TGTGCCAGCTCACCAGGGGGCCACGATGAAAAACTGTTTTTT. This translates into CASSPGGHDEKLFF. The full variable domain, in which reference TRBV18 and TRBJ1-4 provide the parts outside the CDR3, is NAGVMQNPRHLVRRRGQEARLRCSPMKGHSHVYWYRQLPEEGLKFMVYLQKENIIDESGMPKERFSAEFPKEGPSILRIQQVVRGDSAAYFCASSPGGHDEKLFFGSGTQLSVL.

The rearrangement joins TRBV30 to TRBJ1-1; a weak D match, TRBD1 (5 bases). CDR1 and CDR2 from the germline V gene are GTSNPN and SVGIG (reference sequence). CDR3 length: 12 amino acids. Between the trimmed V and J ends, which lost 1 base and 6 bases, there was a span of 9 bases. The CDR3 reads CAWSDRRSEAFF. The CDR3 DNA reads as TGTGCCTGGAGTGACAGGCGATCTGAAGCTTTCTTT.

The chain recombines TRBV7-2 with TRBJ1-6, with D possibly being TRBD1 (6 bases). V lost 3 bases and J 9 bases, leaving 12 bases between the germline ends. The CDR3 spans 14 residues. Germline CDR1 reads SGHTA; CDR2 reads FQGNSA. The CDR3 nucleotides read TGTGCCAGCAGCTTTTACAGGGTGGGTTCACCCCTCCACTTT. Amino acids: CASSFYRVGSPLHF.

This clone has only one observation. The chain has TRBV5-4 and TRBJ2-3; D is uncertain. Per germline, CDR1 SGHNT and CDR2 YYREEE (reference sequence). This CDR3 contains 14 residues. Trimming shortened V by 4 bases and J by 2 bases, and 11 bases separated the two germline ends. The CDR3 DNA reads TGTGCCAGCAGCGCCGGTGACTTCACAGATACGCAGTATTTT. Its translation: CASSAGDFTDTQYF.

The gene calls are TRBV2 and TRBJ2-2, with 12 bases aligning to TRBD2. The junction had 8 bases not matched to a gene; V was cut back by 6 bases and J by 6 bases. The V gene's germline CDR1 is SNHLY and CDR2 FYNNEI. This CDR3 is built from 16 residues. In DNA form, the CDR3 reads TGTGCCAGCAGGGAGAAGACTAGCGGGAGCCCCGGGGAGCTGTTTTTT. It specifies CASREKTSGSPGELFF.

The chain joins TRBV12-5 to TRBJ2-1; 11 bases align to TRBD2. There are 16 residues in the CDR3. The V gene's germline CDR1 is LGHNT and CDR2 FRNRAP. The V gene end was trimmed by 0 bases and the J gene end by 9 bases; junction bases not matched to a gene: 7. The CDR3 reads CASGLVLTSGSTEQFF. CDR3 nucleotides: TGTGCTAGTGGTTTGGTACTTACTAGCGGGAGCACTGAGCAGTTCTTC.

The V gene is TRBV30, the J gene TRBJ2-3; TRBD2 matches 8 bases. V trimming: 0 bases; J trimming: 4 bases; junction bases outside the gene matches: 6. CDR3 size: 15 residues. Germline values: CDR1 GTSNPN, CDR2 SVGIG (reference sequence). CDR3 in amino acids: CAWSVRSGSSDTQYF. As DNA, the CDR3 is TGTGCCTGGAGTGTACGGAGCGGGAGCTCAGATACGCAGTATTTT.

This sequence joins TRBV6-1 and TRBJ1-2; 7 bases are shared with TRBD1. V trimming: 3 bases; J trimming: 4 bases; junction bases outside the gene matches: 5. Germline V gene lookup returns CDR1 MNHNS and CDR2 SASEGT. This CDR3 comprises 14 residues. The CDR3 DNA follows: TGTGCCAGCAGTGACCCCGGGACAGCCTATGGCTACACCTTC. Protein: CASSDPGTAYGYTF.

This clone was observed once. This rearrangement joins TRBV25-1 to TRBJ2-2; 7 nucleotides match TRBD2. The germline CDR1 and CDR2 sequences are MGHDK and SYGVNS. J was trimmed by 4 bases and V by 4 bases; bases with no gene match: 3. The CDR3 consists of 14 residues. CDR3 region: CASSAGEGTGELFF. CDR3 DNA sequence: TGTGCCAGCAGTGCCGGGGAGGGCACCGGGGAGCTGTTTTTT.

This clone was seen once. The J gene is TRBJ2-1, the V gene TRBV4-3; tentatively, D is TRBD2 (5 bases). Germline CDR1 and CDR2: LGHNA and YSLEER. CDR3 length: 17 residues. V was cut by 0 bases and J by 0 bases, with 12 bases left in between. The CDR3 reads CASSQDLTGYSYNEQFF. CDR3 nucleotide sequence: TGCGCCAGCAGCCAAGATCTGACGGGGTACTCCTACAATGAGCAGTTCTTC.

The V gene is TRBV4-1, the J gene TRBJ1-3; the D is unclear. V lost 0 bases, J lost 2 bases, and 20 bases lay in between. This CDR3 comprises 19 residues. The germline CDR1 and CDR2 sequences are MGHRA and YSYEKL. CDR3 sequence reads: CASSQDSSASISTGNTIYF. CDR3 nucleotides: TGCGCCAGCAGCCAAGACTCCTCCGCATCTATAAGTACTGGAAACACCATATATTTT.

The chain uses TRBV29-1 and TRBJ1-1; D remains unclear. There are 13 residues in the CDR3. Between the trimmed V and J ends, which lost 5 bases and 0 bases, there was a span of 10 bases. The germline V gene encodes CDR1 SQVTM and CDR2 ANQGSEA. The CDR3 loop is CSVPTELNTEAFF. The CDR3 DNA follows: TGCAGCGTTCCAACAGAGCTGAACACTGAAGCTTTCTTT.

The V gene is TRBV25-1, the J gene TRBJ1-1, with 11 bases lining up with TRBD1. Germline loops: CDR1 MGHDK, CDR2 SYGVNS. V lost 1 base to trimming and J lost 4 bases; unmatched junction nucleotides: 2. The CDR3 sequence is 15 residues long. CDR3 region: CASSELGTGGTEAFF. CDR3 DNA sequence: TGTGCCAGCAGTGAATTAGGGACAGGGGGCACTGAAGCTTTCTTT.

V gene TRBV6-6 combines with J gene TRBJ2-1, with 10 bases fitting TRBD2. Germline CDR1 is MNHNY and CDR2 is SVGAGI (reference sequence). The CDR3 has 15 residues. Trimming at V came to 5 bases and at J to 5 bases, leaving 6 bases not matched to a gene. CDR3 nucleotides: TGTGCCAGCAGTAATCTAGCGGGAGTTCACAATGAGCAGTTCTTC. Amino acids: CASSNLAGVHNEQFF.

The gene calls are TRBV5-1 and TRBJ1-4; 8 nucleotides align to TRBD1. The V and J ends lost 4 bases and 7 bases, in that order; junction bases with no gene match: 9. Germline CDR1 is SGHRS and CDR2 is YFSETQ. The CDR3 is 15 amino acids. The CDR3 here is CASSAQGADGEKLFF. The CDR3 DNA sequence: TGCGCCAGCAGCGCCCAGGGGGCGGATGGTGAAAAACTGTTTTTT.